Each of the 22 T cell receptor beta chains below was sequenced from the same sample in a study of shared clonotypes between healthy human individuals. Data came from immunoSEQ multiplex PCR; TCRdb stores just in-frame clones and leaves some out. The sample lists 2 million to 2.5 million clones; 85% to 95% were seen once. The specimen sequenced was naive CD4+ T cells sorted from blood. The subset denotes: CD45RA+ positively selected. The receptors were gathered from a man aged 18 to 29 in good health.

The chain employs TRBV6-1 and TRBJ2-3; a possible D gene is TRBD1 (6 bases). CDR1 MNHNS and CDR2 SASEGT come from the germline V gene. There are 12 residues in the CDR3. V lost 6 bases, J lost 6 bases, and 10 bases lay in between. CDR3 in amino acids: CASRLQGDTQYF. The CDR3 coding sequence is TGTGCCAGCAGGCTACAGGGTGATACGCAGTATTTT.

The genes are TRBV2 and TRBJ2-3; 7 bases are a match to TRBD1. The CDR3 covers 15 residues. V lost 5 bases, J lost 2 bases, and 7 bases stayed unmatched. Germline CDR1 SNHLY, CDR2 FYNNEI. CDR3 in DNA: TGTGCCAGCAGTAAAAGGGACAGCTACACAGATACGCAGTATTTT. Protein product: CASSKRDSYTDTQYF.

The chain has TRBV15 and TRBJ2-2; D ambiguous. The CDR3 is made up of 17 amino acids. V lost 0 bases to trimming and J lost 1 base, with 12 bases between them. The germline V gene has CDR1 LNHNV and CDR2 YYDKDF (reference sequence). CDR3 residues: CATSRDSFSENTGELFF. The DNA for the CDR3 is TGTGCCACCAGCAGAGATTCATTTTCAGAGAACACCGGGGAGCTGTTTTTT.

J is TRBJ1-2 and V is TRBV5-1, with TRBD1 identical over 8 bases. Looked up from germline, CDR1 is SGHRS and CDR2 is YFSETQ. The CDR3 length is 15 residues. The J segment lost 4 bases and the V segment lost 4 bases, leaving 9 bases of the junction unmatched. The CDR3 bases are TGCGCCAGCAGCGACGTAGGACAGGGTATCTATGGCTACACCTTC. It is translated as CASSDVGQGIYGYTF.

CDR3 nucleotide sequence: TGTGCCAGCACCTCGACAGGGACCTCTGGAAACACCATATATTTT. This translates into CASTSTGTSGNTIYF. The chain uses TRBV7-9 and TRBJ1-3; 7 nucleotides align to TRBD1. V shed 7 bases, J shed 0 bases, and the junction held 6 bases outside the gene matches. The germline V gene encodes CDR1 SEHNR and CDR2 FQNEAQ (reference sequence). The CDR3 runs 15 residues. The full variable domain, with the rest looked up from reference TRBV7-9 and TRBJ1-3, is DTGVSQNPRHKITKRGQNVTFRCDPISEHNRLYWYRQTLGQGPEFLTYFQNEAQLEKSRLLSDRFSAERPKGSFSTLEIQRTEQGDSAMYLCASTSTGTSGNTIYFGEGSWLTVV.

This sequence joins TRBV5-1 and TRBJ1-4, with a possible D match to TRBD1 (5 bases). Deletions cut 4 bases from V and 4 bases from J, with 20 bases between. Germline V CDR1 and CDR2: SGHRS, YFSETQ. The CDR3 is 17 residues long. This CDR3 reads CASSPGRGVGGNEKLFF. CDR3 nucleotides: TGCGCCAGCAGCCCTGGGCGTGGTGTGGGGGGTAATGAAAAACTGTTTTTT.

The chain uses TRBV10-1 and TRBJ2-2, with D possibly TRBD1 on 7 matching bases. The CDR3 spans 16 residues. Germline V gives CDR1 WNHNN, CDR2 SYGVQD (reference sequence). Trimming removed 11 bases at V and 2 bases at J, with 21 bases between. This CDR3 reads CAAGTARGGNTGELFF. The CDR3 region has the DNA TGCGCCGCGGGGACAGCGAGAGGGGGTAACACCGGGGAGCTGTTTTTT.

The rearrangement uses TRBV9 and TRBJ2-4; 7 bases match TRBD2. The junction had 12 bases not matched to a gene; V was cut back by 4 bases and J by 2 bases. Germline CDR1 is SGDLS and CDR2 is YYNGEE. This CDR3 has 17 residues. Written as DNA, the CDR3 is TGTGCCAGCAGCCTCGGGGGGACCGGCCTGACCAAAAACATTCAGTACTTC. Translating gives CASSLGGTGLTKNIQYF.

The chain combines TRBV18 with TRBJ2-1; D may match TRBD1 or TRBD2 (6 bases each). The CDR3 is 15 amino acids. Between the trimmed V and J ends, which lost 3 bases and 6 bases, there was a span of 15 bases. CDR1 is KGHSH and CDR2 is LQKENI in the germline V gene. The CDR3 sequence is CASSPLQGGSNEQFF. CDR3 coding DNA: TGTGCCAGCTCACCGCTACAGGGAGGTAGCAATGAGCAGTTCTTC.

The chain combines TRBV29-1 with TRBJ2-5, with D possibly being TRBD1 (5 bases). The J call may be incorrect, as the DNA end agrees better with TRBJ2-7. This CDR3 is built from 12 residues. Germline V CDR1 and CDR2: SQVTM, ANQGSEA. The CDR3 region is CSASQGSYEQYF. The CDR3 DNA is TGCAGCGCCTCGCAGGGCTCCTACGAGCAGTACTTC.

This chain links TRBV10-3 with TRBJ1-1; D is possibly TRBD1 (6 bases). This CDR3 contains 14 residues. The V gene's germline CDR1 is ENHRY and CDR2 SYGVKD. Trimming pared 8 bases from V and 0 bases from J, leaving 13 bases between. CDR3 in DNA: TGTGCCATCTCCCAGGGGAGTGTGAACACTGAAGCTTTCTTT. It encodes CAISQGSVNTEAFF.

The rearrangement joins TRBV5-1 to TRBJ1-2, with D possibly being TRBD1 (5 bases). In germline, CDR1 is SGHRS, CDR2 YFSETQ. V shed 3 bases and J shed 5 bases, with 20 bases lying between them. The CDR3 extends over 16 amino acids. The CDR3 sequence is CASSSAGQEGGYGYTF. Written as DNA, the CDR3 is TGCGCCAGCAGCTCCGCGGGGCAGGAAGGCGGGTATGGCTACACCTTC.

The CDR3 is CAWSPGTGPTYEQYF. The CDR3 DNA sequence: TGTGCCTGGAGTCCCGGGACAGGCCCAACCTACGAGCAGTACTTC. The V call is TRBV30, the J call TRBJ2-7; 8 nucleotides line up with TRBD1. The length of the CDR3 is 15 residues. Trimming cost V 2 bases and J 2 bases; bases outside gene matches: 8. The germline gives CDR1 GTSNPN, CDR2 SVGIG (reference sequence).

The gene calls are TRBV6-5 and TRBJ2-2, with 7 positions matching TRBD2. Trimming took 3 bases from V and 1 from J; bases not matched to a gene: 5. Per germline, CDR1 MNHEY and CDR2 SVGAGI. CDR3 length equals 16 residues. CDR3 in DNA: TGTGCCAGCAGTTATGGGAGGGGACGGAACACCGGGGAGCTGTTTTTT. As protein: CASSYGRGRNTGELFF.

The J gene is TRBJ2-6, the V gene TRBV28; D is uncertain. Trimming stripped 7 bases from V and 0 bases from J, with 7 bases between. Germline CDR1 is MDHEN and CDR2 is SYDVKM. The CDR3 spans 14 residues. The DNA of the CDR3 is TGTGCCAGCACCAAAAGCTCTGGGGCCAACGTCCTGACTTTC. Translation: CASTKSSGANVLTF.

V and J are TRBV30 and TRBJ1-2; D uncertain. The CDR3 spans 13 residues. Germline lookup yields CDR1 GTSNPN and CDR2 SVGIG (reference sequence). Trimming took off 5 bases at V and 4 bases at J, with 14 bases between the two ends. CDR3 amino acids: CAWAYTRVYGYTF. CDR3 in DNA: TGTGCCTGGGCCTACACTCGGGTCTATGGCTACACCTTC.

V gene TRBV27 combines with J gene TRBJ1-5; D may be TRBD1 (6 bases). CDR1 is MNHEY and CDR2 is SMNVEV in the germline V gene (reference sequence). V was pared by 5 bases and J by 5 bases, with 16 bases between. The CDR3 has 15 residues. CDR3 residues: CASSPFGGGDQPQHF. The DNA of the CDR3 is TGTGCCAGCAGTCCCTTTGGAGGGGGGGATCAGCCCCAGCATTTT.

The genes are TRBV11-2 and TRBJ1-1; weak D call: TRBD1 (6 bases). This CDR3 spans 15 amino acids. The germline gives CDR1 SGHAT, CDR2 FQNNGV. Trimming pared 4 bases from V and 4 bases from J, leaving 16 bases between. CDR3 in DNA: TGTGCCAGCAGCTCCAGTTCGGGGGGCGGCACTGAAGCTTTCTTT. Amino acid sequence: CASSSSSGGGTEAFF.

This clone occurred once. The same CDR3 can be traced to other DNA sequences in this sample. The chain joins TRBV10-1 to TRBJ2-5, with D possibly matching TRBD2 (6 bases). V was cut by 0 bases and J by 2 bases, with 7 bases left in between. Germline V gene sequence: CDR1 WNHNN, CDR2 SYGVQD (reference sequence). The CDR3 has 14 amino acids. Written as DNA, the CDR3 is TGCGCCAGCAGTGAGTCGCGGGGTCAAGAGACCCAGTACTTC. Translated: CASSESRGQETQYF.

The chain has TRBV4-1 and TRBJ2-2; 10 positions match TRBD1. The CDR3 is 15 residues long. Looked up from germline, CDR1 is MGHRA and CDR2 is YSYEKL. After removal of 4 bases from V and 7 bases from J, the junction contained 6 bases not matched to a gene. CDR3: CASSPRQGASGELFF. The DNA of the CDR3 is TGCGCCAGCAGCCCACGACAGGGGGCGAGCGGGGAGCTGTTTTTT.

The chain couples TRBV4-1 to TRBJ1-1, with D possibly matching TRBD1 (6 bases). Between the trimmed V and J ends, which lost 4 bases and 3 bases, there was a span of 18 bases. The CDR3 covers 16 residues. Germline-derived CDR1 and CDR2 are MGHRA and YSYEKL. As DNA, the CDR3 is TGCGCCAGCAGCCCGAGAAAACAGGGAGTGGACACTGAAGCTTTCTTT. Translated: CASSPRKQGVDTEAFF.

The chain recombines TRBV10-3 with TRBJ1-5; perhaps TRBD1 as D (5 bases). The CDR3 covers 14 residues. The V gene lost 6 bases and the J gene lost 2 bases, with 11 bases spanning the gap. Germline-derived CDR1 and CDR2 are ENHRY and SYGVKD. The CDR3 DNA follows: TGTGCCATCAGGGCAGGGCTAGGCAATCAGCCCCAGCATTTT. This sequence encodes CAIRAGLGNQPQHF.